A selection of T cell receptor beta chains follows, all from one sample in a study of T cell repertoires in cytomegalovirus infection. These receptors lack a known antigen. TCRdb passed the reads through MiXCR, listing each CDR3 protein once. The repertoire has around 750,000 distinct CDR3 sequences, about 33% of them found once; the top ten carry 9.5% to 15%. The sequences come from cultured CD8+ T cells from PBMCs, collected from culture after CMV antigen stimulation. These receptor sequences come from a human donor in good health (CMV status not recorded). Some clones in this sample may be carry-over from other donors' samples. Both conserved end residues are part of each CDR3. Clone size is given for some rows only: seen once, a few or many times, or a class if the clone is expanded.

V gene	J gene	clone size	CDR3 protein
TRBV10-3	TRBJ2-2	few	CAISELVAGKGTGELFF
TRBV6-2/TRBV6-3	TRBJ1-5	.	CASSYSNANQPQHF
TRBV27	TRBJ2-1	.	CASSFPPGTTPYNEQFF
TRBV5-6	TRBJ1-1	.	CASSFWGQLAFF
TRBV7-4	TRBJ2-1	once	CASSPRGGSEVDEQFF
TRBV4-2	TRBJ2-7	.	CASSSRTSEGYEQYF
TRBV7-8	TRBJ2-1	few	CASSSPRAAYNEQFF
TRBV6-6	TRBJ1-5	few	CASSYPGRERNQPQHF
TRBV7-6	TRBJ2-7	few	CASSPPGSREQYF
TRBV6-2/TRBV6-3	TRBJ2-1	many	CASSYSSGEEQFF
TRBV6-2/TRBV6-3	TRBJ2-3	few	CASSYPDPRDTQYF
TRBV19	TRBJ1-1	.	CASIGGGRTEAFF
TRBV7-9	TRBJ2-1	.	CASSLIGSSGHHEQFF